A single sample gave rise to the 20 T cell receptor beta chains below, sequenced in a study of tumor and adjacent non-tumor tissue in lung cancer (dated by TCRdb to about 2018). Libraries were made using multiplex PCR. Instrument used: Illumina HiSeq 2500. TCRbeta libraries were constructed through three rounds of nested PCR with primers (Table S4) according to protocols adapted from ARM-PCR. TCRdb took the public reads, trimmed them with fastp at Q25, ran MiXCR for clone calling and kept in-frame beta chains. Each CDR3 protein gets just one entry, which takes the most common genes and DNA from the rows behind it. The table for this sample lists some 78,000 distinct CDR3 sequences; approximately 79% of them were counted only once. The top ten hold roughly 14% of the sample. Bulk unsorted tissue served as the source for RNA extraction, and RNA quality was assessed using a NanoDrop ND-1000 and an Agilent 2100.

The sequencing sample was made of lung tumor tissue. Receptors originate from a woman aged 45-65 years with non-small cell lung cancer.

A note on this clonotype: Since the CDR3 does not end with the conserved phenylalanine or tryptophan, this likely comes from a read error. The DNA is left out, because the CDR3 cannot be placed on it with certainty; the CDR3 is given as TCRdb lists it. The rearrangement links TRBV5-5 to TRBJ1-1; TRBD1 is the table's D call, not checked against the DNA. Per the germline V gene, CDR1 is SGHKS and CDR2 is YYEKEE (reference sequence). Both ends counted, the CDR3 spans 14 residues. The CDR3 loop reads CASSGRDRGAESFL.

This clonotype was recorded a few times. One end of the junction fails to match germline, which may point to a read error. This chain connects TRBV29-1 to TRBJ2-5, with D unclear. CDR3 length: 13 amino acids. Per the germline V gene, CDR1 is SQVTM and CDR2 is ANQGSEA. The CDR3 region is CSVLGIDQETQYF. The CDR3 DNA reads as TGCAGCGTTCTGGGGATAGACCAAGAGACCCAATACTTC.

Notes on this clonotype: The junction departs from germline at one end; a sequencing error may be responsible. This chain uses TRBV20-1 with TRBJ2-3; D could derive from TRBD1 or TRBD2 (7 bases each). The CDR3 has 13 residues. Germline V gene data show CDR1 as DFQATT and CDR2 as SNEGSKA (reference sequence). In DNA, the CDR3 is TGCAGTGCTCGAAGCGGGACAGTAAATACGCAATATTTT. Translating it yields CSARSGTVNTQYF.

With regard to this clonotype: A much larger clone lies one base from this, so it may be a read error. The CDR3 DNA follows: TGTGCCAGTAGTGTAGCCCGTCCAGATACGCAGTATTTT. This encodes CASSVARPDTQYF. The V gene is TRBV19, the J gene TRBJ2-3; D is uncertain. The CDR3 is 13 residues long. The germline CDR1 and CDR2 sequences are LNHDA and SQIVND (reference sequence). Trimming removed 5 bases at V and 4 bases at J, with 10 bases between. The variable domain in full, with the rest retrieved from reference TRBV19 and TRBJ2-3, is DGGITQSPKYLFRKEGQNVTLSCEQNLNHDAMYWYRQDPGQGLRLIYYSQIVNDFQKGDIAEGYSVSREKKESFPLTVTSAQKNPTAFYLCASSVARPDTQYFGPGTRLTVL.

This clonotype has a single count. A read error may account for a junction end that differs from germline. V is TRBV6-1 and J is TRBJ2-3; D call uncertain. This CDR3 region has 12 residues. The germline gives CDR1 MNHNS, CDR2 SASEGT. The CDR3 coding sequence is TGTGTCAGCAGTGATGGGTTAGATGCGCAGTATTTT. Its protein product is CVSSDGLDAQYF.

For this clonotype: It may be a read error: a sequence one base away is much more abundant. The chain uses TRBV12-3 or TRBV12-4 and TRBJ1-1, with TRBD1 identical over 10 bases. CDR3 length: 13 residues. This chain's CDR3 is CASSVTGGTETFF. Written as DNA, the CDR3 is TGTGCCAGCAGTGTGACAGGGGGCACTGAAACTTTCTTT.

As regards this clonotype: The CDR3 ends on some other residue instead of the conserved phenylalanine or tryptophan, so this is likely a read error. V and J are TRBV6-1 and TRBJ1-1; D uncertain. Germline CDR1 MNHNS, CDR2 SASEGT. Trimming removed 9 bases at V and 5 bases at J, with 13 bases between. CDR3 length equals 12 residues. The DNA for the CDR3 is TGTGCCAGTAGTCTCGGGCAAACTGAAGCTTTCCTT. Protein sequence: CASSLGQTEAFL.

About this clonotype: Compared with germline, one end of the junction differs, possibly owing to a read error. The chain links TRBV28 to TRBJ2-2; TRBD1 might be the D (6 bases). CDR3 length equals 15 residues. Germline-derived CDR1 and CDR2 are MDHEN and SYDVKM. The CDR3 DNA follows: TGTGCCAACAGTGCTGGGGACAAACACACGGGGGAGCTGTTTTTT. This gives the protein CANSAGDKHTGELFF.

This clonotype was detected only once. The rearrangement joins TRBV12-3 or TRBV12-4 to TRBJ2-5, with D maybe TRBD2 (6 bases). V was pared by 2 bases and J by 14 bases, with 18 bases between. The CDR3 is 13 amino acids. For the CDR3, the DNA is TGTGCCAGCAGTTTAAGTCCGGGAGAGAGCCACTACTTC. It specifies CASSLSPGESHYF.

This clonotype was found many times. This rearrangement joins TRBV5-1 to TRBJ1-1; no reliable D call. CDR1 is SGHRS, CDR2 YFSETQ, per germline. The CDR3 has 13 residues. Trimming cost V 4 bases and J 1 base, with 8 bases left between them. The CDR3 region has the DNA TGCGCCAGCAGCGATAATCAGAACACTGAAGCTTTCTTT. Translation gives CASSDNQNTEAFF.

This clonotype showed up just once. The gene calls are TRBV20-1 and TRBJ1-2; TRBD1 is a possible D gene (5 bases). The germline gives CDR1 DFQATT, CDR2 SNEGSKA (reference sequence). This CDR3 has 14 residues. V gave up 8 bases and J gave up 4 bases, with 20 bases separating them. The CDR3 region has the DNA TGCAGTACCCCATCTACCAGGGAAAGCTATGGCTACACCTTC. It specifies CSTPSTRESYGYTF.

On this clonotype: Mismatch with germline at one junction end may stem from a read error. The genes are TRBV28 and TRBJ1-5, with D possibly being TRBD1 (6 bases). CDR1 is MDHEN, CDR2 SYDVKM, per germline. The CDR3 runs 16 residues. The CDR3 DNA reads as TGTGCCAGCAACCAGAACCCAGGGGCTAGCAATCAGCCCCAGCACTTT. It specifies CASNQNPGASNQPQHF.

The chain recombines TRBV28 with TRBJ2-3; 10 bases align to TRBD2. Germline V gene lookup returns CDR1 MDHEN and CDR2 SYDVKM. The length of the CDR3 is 22 residues. Losses at the gene ends were 4 bases for V and 5 bases for J; bases not matched to a gene: 27. CDR3 nucleotides: TGTGCCAGCAGTTCCTCCCTGGTGGGGGCTAGCGGGAGCCCTTTGAGGATAGATACGCAGTATTTT. It translates to CASSSSLVGASGSPLRIDTQYF.

This clonotype appeared a few times. Given a much more abundant clone one base away, this may be a read error. V gene TRBV30 combines with J gene TRBJ1-1; tentatively, D is TRBD1 (5 bases). The CDR3 runs 14 residues. The germline CDR1 and CDR2 sequences are GTSNPN and SVGIG (reference sequence). This CDR3 reads CVWSVKGMNTEAFF. The CDR3 DNA is TGTGTCTGGAGTGTTAAGGGGATGAACACTGAAGCTTTCTTT.

The rearrangement joins TRBV6-1 to TRBJ1-2; D may be TRBD1 (6 bases). Germline assignment: CDR1 MNHNS and CDR2 SASEGT. There are 14 residues in the CDR3. V lost 9 bases, J lost 7 bases, and 21 bases lay in between. The CDR3, as DNA: TGTGCCAGTCAAGGGGGTAGGGCTGACTGTGGCTACACCTTC. Protein product: CASQGGRADCGYTF.

To note about this clonotype: One end of the junction does not line up with germline, which may come from a read error. The V gene is TRBV20-1, the J gene TRBJ1-1; TRBD1 aligns across 7 bases. Per the germline V gene, CDR1 is DFQATT and CDR2 is SNEGSKA (reference sequence). The CDR3 is 16 amino acids. The CDR3 DNA sequence: TGCAGTGTTAGAGGGGACCAGGGGGAGTTAGACACTGAAGCTTTCTTT. Protein sequence: CSVRGDQGELDTEAFF.

Notes on this clonotype: The junction and the germline gene differ at one end; a read error may be behind it. V is TRBV6-5 and J is TRBJ2-2; D may correspond to TRBD1 or TRBD2 (5 bases each). In germline, CDR1 is MNHEY, CDR2 SVGAGI. The CDR3 length is 13 residues. As DNA, the CDR3 is TGTGACAGCAGCCCCGCCGTGGACGGGGACCTGTTTTTT. It is translated as CDSSPAVDGDLFF.

This clonotype has just a few counts. A much larger clone differs by one base, so this may be a read error. This sequence joins TRBV10-2 and TRBJ2-3, with 9 bases matching TRBD1. The germline CDR1 and CDR2 sequences are WSHSY and SAAADI. The CDR3 loop spans 15 amino acids. The CDR3 bases are TGCGCCAGCAGCGATGTGGGACAGGGCACAGATATGCAGTATTTT. This encodes CASSDVGQGTDMQYF.

About this clonotype itself: Sequence at one end of the junction differs from germline and may be a read error. Written as DNA, the CDR3 is TGCGCCTGCAGCCAAACACGGACTGACTACTATGTAAACACCATATATTTT. This gives the protein CACSQTRTDYYVNTIYF. The chain combines TRBV4-3 with TRBJ1-3; D not resolved. Germline V gene sequence: CDR1 LGHNA, CDR2 YSLEER. This CDR3 has 17 residues.

In DNA, the CDR3 is TGTGCCAGCCACGCCCTGAGGGGAAAGAACACTGAAGCTTTCTTT. Translated, it gives CASHALRGKNTEAFF. V usage is TRBV19 and J usage is TRBJ1-1; perhaps TRBD1 as D (5 bases). The germline V gene has CDR1 LNHDA and CDR2 SQIVND (reference sequence). The V gene lost 9 bases and the J gene lost 1 base, with 18 bases spanning the gap. The CDR3 sequence is 15 residues long.